These 11 T cell receptor beta chains came from one sample sequenced in a study of OX40 agonist ivuxolimab in advanced cancers. Some clones are missing from TCRdb's copy, which holds only in-frame ones; the method was immunoSEQ multiplex PCR. The sample consists of fewer than 55,000 clones, around nine tenths of them appearing once. The sample consisted of CD4+ or CD8+ T cells sorted from blood, taken in a trial of the OX40 agonist ivuxolimab. These TCRs come from an adult with an advanced solid tumor such as melanoma, head and neck, liver or kidney cancer.

The V and J genes are TRBV7-6 and TRBJ2-7; TRBD1 matches 9 bases. Trimming removed 3 bases from V and 1 base from J; junction bases left unmatched: 1. The CDR3 is 14 amino acids. In germline, CDR1 is SGHVS, CDR2 FNYEAQ. CDR3 protein: CASSLTGGSYEQYF. The CDR3, as DNA: TGTGCCAGCAGCTTGACAGGGGGTTCCTACGAGCAGTACTTC.

This chain connects TRBV7-9 to TRBJ2-4, with TRBD1 matching over 9 bases. This CDR3 contains 16 residues. V lost 5 bases and J lost 0; bases outside the gene matches: 5. Per germline, CDR1 SEHNR and CDR2 FQNEAQ (reference sequence). The CDR3 DNA is TGTGCCAGCAGCCCTCGGACAGGGGTAGCCAAAAACATTCAGTACTTC. Its translation: CASSPRTGVAKNIQYF.

The CDR3 protein is CSVEDGGVSTDTQYF. CDR3 DNA: TGCAGCGTTGAAGATGGTGGGGTTAGCACAGATACGCAGTATTTT. This chain uses TRBV29-1 with TRBJ2-3; D gene unclear. The germline V gene encodes CDR1 SQVTM and CDR2 ANQGSEA. Trimming pared 0 bases from V and 0 bases from J, leaving 10 bases between. This CDR3 spans 15 amino acids.

The chain uses TRBV19 and TRBJ1-2; D is unresolved. Trimming cost V 3 bases and J 8 bases, with 13 bases left between them. This CDR3 spans 13 amino acids. Germline CDR1 LNHDA, CDR2 SQIVND (reference sequence). The CDR3 region is CASSIPRRRGYTF. CDR3 sequence (DNA): TGTGCCAGTAGTATCCCAAGGAGGAGGGGCTACACCTTC.

The chain recombines TRBV6-5 with TRBJ2-4, with D possibly being TRBD1 (6 bases). The germline V gene encodes CDR1 MNHEY and CDR2 SVGAGI. Deletions cut 2 bases from V and 1 base from J, with 9 bases between. The CDR3 has 15 amino acids. Here the CDR3 reads CASSYGQPAKNIQYF. CDR3 sequence (DNA): TGTGCCAGCAGTTACGGACAGCCTGCCAAAAACATTCAGTACTTC.

The rearrangement uses TRBV29-1 and TRBJ2-7, with D uncertain. The germline V gene encodes CDR1 SQVTM and CDR2 ANQGSEA. There are 13 residues in the CDR3. V was clipped by 2 bases and J by 3 bases, with 11 bases between them. The CDR3 reads CSVEIVADYEQYF. CDR3 in DNA: TGCAGCGTTGAAATCGTGGCAGACTACGAGCAGTACTTC.

The V call is TRBV6-5, the J call TRBJ2-3, with D perhaps TRBD2 (5 bases). This CDR3 comprises 15 residues. The V and J ends lost 0 bases and 2 bases respectively, with 9 bases between them. Germline V gene lookup returns CDR1 MNHEY and CDR2 SVGAGI. The CDR3 nucleotides read TGTGCCAGCAGTTACTCCGGACTGTACACAGATACGCAGTATTTT. Translating gives CASSYSGLYTDTQYF.

CDR3 bases: TGTGCCAGCAGCTTAAAATTTTCTAGTAACACCGGGGAGCTGTTTTTT. Its translation is CASSLKFSSNTGELFF. This chain joins TRBV5-6 and TRBJ2-2; no clear D. Trimming stripped 2 bases from V and 2 bases from J, with 13 bases between. The CDR3 totals 16 residues. The germline V gene encodes CDR1 SGHDT and CDR2 YYEEEE.

Only one count was recorded for this clone. The J gene is TRBJ2-5, the V gene TRBV19; TRBD1 is a possible D gene (6 bases). Germline CDR1 reads LNHDA; CDR2 reads SQIVND (reference sequence). The CDR3 covers 14 residues. The germline V and J ends were trimmed by 3 bases and 3 bases, with 11 bases remaining between them. In nucleotides, the CDR3 is TGTGCCAGTAGTATTTTGGACAGAGAAGAGACCCAGTACTTC. Translated: CASSILDREETQYF.

About this clone itself: Compared with germline, one end of the junction differs, possibly owing to a read error. The rearrangement joins TRBV7-7 to TRBJ2-7, with D possibly TRBD1 on 6 matching bases. The CDR3 spans 13 residues. Germline loops: CDR1 SSHAT, CDR2 FNYEAQ (reference sequence). Here the CDR3 reads CASSLQGDYEQYF. In DNA, the CDR3 is TGTGCTAGCAGCTTACAGGGAGACTACGAGCAGTACTTC.

The rearrangement links TRBV11-2 to TRBJ1-1; D gene ambiguous. The CDR3 spans 12 residues. The V and J ends lost 4 bases and 4 bases respectively, with 7 bases between them. The V gene's germline CDR1 is SGHAT and CDR2 FQNNGV. CDR3 in amino acids: CASSWGPTEAFF. CDR3 DNA sequence: TGTGCCAGCAGCTGGGGTCCCACTGAAGCTTTCTTT.